The present T cell receptor (beta chain) was sequenced within a study of blood T cell repertoires in COVID-19. Study summary: T cells, B-cell-depleted T cells, or PBMCs provided the cDNA or gDNA that served as material.

Original handling: Researchers report that nucleated cell counts were estimated from reference gene primer amplification. The method was immunoSEQ multiplex PCR; TCRdb's version includes in-frame clones alone and lacks a portion of them. Clone size and V and J calls were adopted from that table, with D and trimming inferred from the DNA. The sample carries 140,000 or so clones, 81% recorded once. Trimming took 3 bases from V and 0 from J, leaving 15 bases between them. Germline CDR1 is SEHNR and CDR2 is FQNEAQ (reference sequence). CDR3 length equals 16 residues. The TCR sequence derives from a human donor in a cohort sampled during active COVID-19. Material: peripheral blood. V gene TRBV7-9 combines with J gene TRBJ2-7, with D possibly matching TRBD2 (6 bases). In nucleotides, the CDR3 is TGTGCCAGCAGCTTTCGAGCGGGCCAGGGCTCCTACGAGCAGTACTTC. This translates into CASSFRAGQGSYEQYF.